This T cell receptor beta chain was obtained from a study of blood T cell repertoires in COVID-19. About the study: Whether acute or convalescent, the COVID-19 samples came from the United States, Italy and Spain. Sample material is recorded as cDNA or gDNA derived from T cells, B-cell-depleted T cells, or PBMCs.

The ends lost 4 bases at V and 5 bases at J; junction bases unmatched: 7. The CDR3 has 15 amino acids. Germline CDR1 reads SGHTS; CDR2 reads YDEGEE. In the original analysis: Scientists estimated how many nucleated cells there were by amplifying reference gene primers. Assay: immunoSEQ multiplex PCR; the TCRdb copy retains only in-frame clones and omits some. V, J and clone size are those of that table, while D and trimming were read from the DNA. The repertoire holds some 120,000 clones, with 85% as singletons. The receptor comes from an elderly man with active or convalescent COVID-19. This sequence joins TRBV5-8 and TRBJ1-5; 9 nucleotides align to TRBD1. The sample comprised peripheral blood. In DNA form, the CDR3 reads TGTGCCAGCAGCGCGGGACAGGGATGGGATCAGCCCCAGCATTTT. This sequence encodes CASSAGQGWDQPQHF.